The clone carrying this T cell receptor beta chain appeared many times. Antigen specificity is unknown. The read finishes 3 residues shy of the CDR3 end, and the germline J gene is used to complete it. Equal genomic DNA amounts from CVID and control samples were sequenced. Sequencing used immunoSEQ multiplex PCR; TCRdb keeps in-frame clones, though not all of them. Captured here are more than 35,000 clones, none seen once; the top ten comprise around 0.87%. This record comes from a study of T cell clonality in common variable immunodeficiency. Study-level points and caveats: T cell subpopulation sequencing would be needed to explain CVID clonality.

CDR1 LGHNA and CDR2 YNFKEQ come from the germline V gene. CDR3 length: 14 amino acids. V was trimmed by 0 bases and J by 1 base, leaving 7 bases between them. Caucasian heritage predominated among both patients and controls. Each donor provided about 4.5 to 8.5 ml of heparinized whole blood. Sample: peripheral blood mononuclear cells. This chain links TRBV4-2 with TRBJ2-7; no reliable D call. The sequence came from a person aged 18 to 75 in good health. CDR3 amino acids: CASSQDNGSYEQYF. Incomplete CDR3 DNA: TGTGCCAGCAGCCAAGATAACGGGTCCTACGAG.